These T cell receptor beta chains were read from a single sample in a study of glioma-infiltrating T cells after dendritic cell vaccination. Libraries were prepared by immunoSEQ multiplex PCR; TCRdb keeps only in-frame clonotypes and omits some of them. This sample has 55,000 to 75,000 clones, with about 80% found just once. Sequenced here: blood, sampled after dendritic cell vaccination. The source is a human donor with glioblastoma. CDR3s include the opening cysteine and the closing phenylalanine or tryptophan. The D gene is left open where the match is weak. Not all rows give a size; the values are once, few, many and, for expanded clones, a class.

length: 14
size: NA
V: TRBV2
J: TRBJ2-5
D: TRBD2
DNA: TGTGCCAGCAGTCCCCTAGCGGGGGTCGAGACCCAGTACTTC
CDR3: CASSPLAGVETQYF

length: 16
size: NA
V: TRBV19
J: TRBJ2-4
D: NA
DNA: TGTGCCAGTAGTACCGCAGGAAAAAACCTTGGAAACATTCAGTACTTC
CDR3: CASSTAGKNLGNIQYF

length: 15
size: NA
V: TRBV18
J: TRBJ2-1
D: TRBD2
DNA: TGTGCCAGCTCACCGAGCGGGGGGACCTACAATGAGCAGTTCTTC
CDR3: CASSPSGGTYNEQFF

length: 13
size: NA
V: TRBV7-9
J: TRBJ2-5
D: NA
DNA: TGTGCCAGCAGCGAGCTTAGATATGAGACCCAGTACTTC
CDR3: CASSELRYETQYF

length: 14
size: NA
V: TRBV18
J: TRBJ1-2
D: TRBD1
DNA: TGTGCCAGCTCACTGGACAGGGGGCCCTATGGCTACACCTTC
CDR3: CASSLDRGPYGYTF

length: 15
size: NA
V: TRBV5-1
J: TRBJ1-2
D: NA
DNA: TGCGCCAGCAGGCTGTACAGCCCATCTAACTATGGCTACACCTTC
CDR3: CASRLYSPSNYGYTF

length: 13
size: NA
V: TRBV4-3
J: TRBJ1-1
D: NA
DNA: TGCGCCAGCAGCTACGACACGAACACTGAAGCTTTCTTT
CDR3: CASSYDTNTEAFF

length: 13
size: NA
V: TRBV9
J: TRBJ1-2
D: TRBD1
DNA: TGTGCCAGCAGCTTCCGGACAGGGGAGAACTACACCTTC
CDR3: CASSFRTGENYTF

length: 16
size: NA
V: TRBV5-1
J: TRBJ2-1
D: NA
DNA: TGCGCCAGCAGCCAGGACAGCCAGAGCTCCTACAATGAGCAGTTCTTC
CDR3: CASSQDSQSSYNEQFF

length: 14
size: medium-sized
V: TRBV6-1
J: TRBJ2-7
D: TRBD1
DNA: TGTGCCAGCACCCCCGGACAGGGCGGAAACGAGCAGTACTTC
CDR3: CASTPGQGGNEQYF

length: 17
size: NA
V: TRBV11-2
J: TRBJ2-5
D: TRBD2
DNA: TGTGCCAGCAGCTTATTCCCCAGCGGGGGGTACCAAGAGACCCAGTACTTC
CDR3: CASSLFPSGGYQETQYF

length: 12
size: once
V: TRBV27
J: TRBJ2-1
D: TRBD1
DNA: TGTGCCAGCAGTTTCCAGACAGGGGTGCAGTTCTTC
CDR3: CASSFQTGVQFF

length: 12
size: NA
V: TRBV7-2
J: TRBJ1-5
D: NA
DNA: TGTGCCAGCAGCTTATCGTCTCAGCCCCAGCATTTT
CDR3: CASSLSSQPQHF

length: 14
size: few
V: TRBV5-6
J: TRBJ2-3
D: NA
DNA: TGTGCCAGCAGTCTCCGGGGTAGCACAGATACGCAGTATTTT
CDR3: CASSLRGSTDTQYF

length: 14
size: NA
V: TRBV7-2
J: TRBJ2-6
D: NA
DNA: TGTGCCAGCAGTACTAGGAAAGGGGCCAACGTCCTGACTTTC
CDR3: CASSTRKGANVLTF

length: 15
size: NA
V: TRBV30
J: TRBJ1-2
D: TRBD1
DNA: TGTGCCTGGGGAGGACAGGGGGAGCTGAACTATGGCTACACCTTC
CDR3: CAWGGQGELNYGYTF

length: 13
size: NA
V: TRBV15
J: TRBJ2-5
D: TRBD1
DNA: TGTGCCACCCAAAGGGGGCTAGGAGAGACCCAGTACTTC
CDR3: CATQRGLGETQYF

length: 15
size: once
V: TRBV6-6
J: TRBJ1-1
D: TRBD1
DNA: TGTGCCAGCAGTTACTCTGGACAGGGTTCCACTGAAGCTTTCTTT
CDR3: CASSYSGQGSTEAFF

length: 16
size: NA
V: TRBV7-8
J: TRBJ2-7
D: TRBD2
DNA: TGTGCCAGCAGCTTGTCCCTAGCGGGGGGCCGGGACGAGCAGTACTTC
CDR3: CASSLSLAGGRDEQYF

length: 13
size: NA
V: TRBV2
J: TRBJ2-2
D: NA
DNA: TGTGCCAGACAGATAGAGAACACCGGGGAGCTGTTTTTT
CDR3: CARQIENTGELFF

length: 18
size: NA
V: TRBV7-2
J: TRBJ2-7
D: TRBD1
DNA: TGTGCCAGCAGCTTAGTACGTCAGCGACAGGGAGAAACCTACGAGCAGTACTTC
CDR3: CASSLVRQRQGETYEQYF

length: 15
size: once
V: TRBV11-2
J: TRBJ2-3
D: NA
DNA: TGTGCCAGCAGCCCCGACAGGTCAAGCACAGATACGCAGTATTTT
CDR3: CASSPDRSSTDTQYF

length: 17
size: NA
V: TRBV11-3
J: TRBJ1-2
D: TRBD1
DNA: TGTGCCAGCAGCTTGGAGGGGTTAGGACAGGCCTACTATGGCTACACCTTC
CDR3: CASSLEGLGQAYYGYTF

length: 15
size: NA
V: TRBV19
J: TRBJ1-1
D: NA
DNA: TGTGCCAGTAGTCTTGCGGGTAACGGGAACACTGAAGCTTTCTTT
CDR3: CASSLAGNGNTEAFF

length: 11
size: NA
V: TRBV5-5
J: TRBJ1-2
D: NA
DNA: TGTGCCAGCAGCGAGAACTATGGCTACACCTTC
CDR3: CASSENYGYTF

length: 14
size: NA
V: TRBV5-1
J: TRBJ1-4
D: TRBD1
DNA: TGCGCCAGCAGCCCCGGGACAGAGGAGGAAAAACTGTTTTTT
CDR3: CASSPGTEEEKLFF

length: 16
size: NA
V: TRBV10-3
J: TRBJ2-2
D: TRBD2
DNA: TGTGCCGCCGGTGGGGCGGGGGGGCCTATCACCGGGGAGCTGTTTTTT
CDR3: CAAGGAGGPITGELFF

length: 15
size: NA
V: TRBV7-9
J: TRBJ1-4
D: NA
DNA: TGTGCCAGCAGCTTTACAGCCCTCTTGAGTGAAAAACTGTTTTTT
CDR3: CASSFTALLSEKLFF

length: 18
size: NA
V: TRBV15
J: TRBJ1-2
D: NA
DNA: TGTGCCACCAGCAGGGGGGGGGCAGAAACCAAAACTCGCTATGGCTACACCTTC
CDR3: CATSRGGAETKTRYGYTF

length: 15
size: NA
V: TRBV27
J: TRBJ2-1
D: TRBD1
DNA: TGTGCCAGCACCACAGGGGGCCATCTCTACAATGAGCAGTTCTTC
CDR3: CASTTGGHLYNEQFF

length: 17
size: few
V: TRBV7-9
J: TRBJ2-7
D: TRBD1
DNA: TGTGCCAGCAGCCCGCGGGGACAGGGGGCTGCAACCTACGAGCAGTACTTC
CDR3: CASSPRGQGAATYEQYF

length: 14
size: NA
V: TRBV18
J: TRBJ2-3
D: NA
DNA: TGTGCCAGCTCCAACTTACAGGGATTCAATACGCAGTATTTT
CDR3: CASSNLQGFNTQYF

length: 14
size: NA
V: TRBV28
J: TRBJ1-3
D: NA
DNA: TGTGCCAGCAGGGAAACAGACAGGGGAAACACCATATATTTT
CDR3: CASRETDRGNTIYF

length: 12
size: NA
V: TRBV5-4
J: TRBJ2-1
D: TRBD2
DNA: TGTGCCGCCTCATACGGGGGGGTTGAGCAGTTCTTC
CDR3: CAASYGGVEQFF

length: 16
size: NA
V: TRBV7-6
J: TRBJ2-1
D: NA
DNA: TGTGCCAGCAGCTTAAAGCTCGGGACACCGGACAATGAGCAGTTCTTC
CDR3: CASSLKLGTPDNEQFF

length: 14
size: NA
V: TRBV19
J: TRBJ2-7
D: NA
DNA: TGTGCCAGTAGTATTCGAGACAGCACCTACGAGCAGTACTTC
CDR3: CASSIRDSTYEQYF

length: 13
size: NA
V: TRBV19
J: TRBJ2-5
D: NA
DNA: TGTGCCAGTAGTATACAGGGTCTAGAGACCCAGTACTTC
CDR3: CASSIQGLETQYF

length: 14
size: NA
V: TRBV23-1
J: TRBJ2-7
D: NA
DNA: TGCGCCAGCAGTCTCCGGGACAAGATCTACGAGCAGTACTTC
CDR3: CASSLRDKIYEQYF

length: 14
size: NA
V: TRBV6-5
J: TRBJ2-5
D: TRBD1
DNA: TGTGCCAGCAGCACCGGGACAGTCCCGGGGACCCAGTACTTC
CDR3: CASSTGTVPGTQYF

length: 14
size: NA
V: TRBV9
J: TRBJ2-5
D: TRBD1
DNA: TGTGCCAGCAGCGGTGACAGGGCTCAAGAGACCCAGTACTTC
CDR3: CASSGDRAQETQYF

length: 13
size: NA
V: TRBV6-1
J: TRBJ2-3
D: TRBD1
DNA: TGTGCCAGCGGGGACAGTAGCACAGATACGCAGTATTTT
CDR3: CASGDSSTDTQYF

length: 15
size: NA
V: TRBV5-1
J: TRBJ2-7
D: NA
DNA: TGCGCCAGCAGCTGGAGTGGGGGCCCGTACTACGAGCAGTACTTC
CDR3: CASSWSGGPYYEQYF